A selection of T cell receptor beta chains follows, all from one sample in a study of T-cell reconstitution after alpha-beta-depleted transplantation in children. TCRdb reprocessed the PCR reads with MiXCR, giving one entry per CDR3 protein. This sample yields about 440,000 distinct CDR3 sequences, of which 43% are seen a single time; around a quarter belongs to the top ten. The sequenced sample was PBMCs, obtained before TCRalphabeta/CD19-depleted stem cell transplant. All receptors derive from a girl aged 2-10 years with aplastic anemia, due to receive a stem cell transplant. Both conserved end residues are part of each CDR3. The D gene is left open where the match is weak. Only some rows state a clone size, as once, few, many or a class for expanded clones.

v_call: TRBV18; d_call: .; j_call: TRBJ1-1; clone_size: once; cdr3_aa: CASSPLSGRGITEAFF; cdr3_nt: TGTGCCAGCTCACCCCTCTCAGGGCGGGGGATCACTGAAGCTTTCTTT
v_call: TRBV20-1; d_call: .; j_call: TRBJ1-5; clone_size: .; cdr3_aa: CSARTGSDQPQHF; cdr3_nt: TGCAGTGCTAGAACGGGGTCGGATCAGCCCCAGCATTTT
v_call: TRBV20-1; d_call: .; j_call: TRBJ2-7; clone_size: .; cdr3_aa: CSASGQFYEQYF; cdr3_nt: TGCAGTGCTAGTGGCCAGTTCTACGAGCAGTACTTC
v_call: TRBV12-3/TRBV12-4; d_call: TRBD1; j_call: TRBJ1-3; clone_size: many; cdr3_aa: CANQGQGSRNTIYF; cdr3_nt: TGTGCCAATCAGGGACAGGGGAGCAGAAACACCATATATTTT
v_call: TRBV12-3/TRBV12-4; d_call: TRBD1; j_call: TRBJ2-6; clone_size: .; cdr3_aa: CASSLEAEGAISGANVLTF; cdr3_nt: TGTGCCAGCAGTTTAGAGGCCGAGGGGGCGATCTCTGGGGCCAACGTCCTGACTTTC
v_call: TRBV29-1; d_call: TRBD1; j_call: TRBJ1-2; clone_size: .; cdr3_aa: CSVEGQGWNYGYTF; cdr3_nt: TGCAGCGTTGAGGGACAGGGTTGGAACTATGGCTACACCTTC
v_call: TRBV29-1; d_call: TRBD2; j_call: TRBJ2-7; clone_size: .; cdr3_aa: CSVIPLGRSYEQYF; cdr3_nt: TGCAGCGTTATCCCTCTCGGGAGGAGCTACGAGCAGTACTTC
v_call: TRBV7-6; d_call: TRBD1; j_call: TRBJ2-7; clone_size: many; cdr3_aa: CASSTDRGFYEQYF; cdr3_nt: TGTGCCAGCAGCACGGACAGGGGGTTTTACGAGCAGTACTTC
v_call: TRBV6-2/TRBV6-3; d_call: .; j_call: TRBJ1-1; clone_size: .; cdr3_aa: CASSFPRGGMEAFF; cdr3_nt: TGTGCCAGCAGTTTTCCGAGGGGCGGGATGGAAGCTTTCTTT
v_call: TRBV20-1; d_call: .; j_call: TRBJ2-5; clone_size: .; cdr3_aa: CSAGPRNRQETQYF; cdr3_nt: TGCAGTGCAGGGCCCAGAAACCGCCAAGAGACCCAGTACTTC
v_call: TRBV28; d_call: .; j_call: TRBJ2-7; clone_size: few; cdr3_aa: CASSELSRSYEQYF; cdr3_nt: TGTGCCAGCAGTGAGTTATCCAGATCCTACGAGCAGTACTTC
v_call: TRBV7-9; d_call: .; j_call: TRBJ2-5; clone_size: .; cdr3_aa: CASSIRDRVRETQYF; cdr3_nt: TGTGCCAGCAGCATACGGGACCGGGTCCGGGAGACCCAGTACTTC
v_call: TRBV11-1; d_call: TRBD2; j_call: TRBJ2-1; clone_size: many; cdr3_aa: CASSLDVRGAGVSEQFF; cdr3_nt: TGTGCCAGCAGCTTAGATGTCAGGGGAGCGGGAGTGAGTGAGCAGTTCTTC
v_call: TRBV20-1; d_call: TRBD2; j_call: TRBJ2-1; clone_size: many; cdr3_aa: CSAQRAGPYNEQFF; cdr3_nt: TGCAGTGCCCAACGAGCGGGACCCTACAATGAGCAGTTCTTC
v_call: TRBV5-1; d_call: .; j_call: TRBJ1-4; clone_size: .; cdr3_aa: CASSSPTGTRDEKLFF; cdr3_nt: TGCGCCAGCAGTTCCCCTACCGGGACAAGAGATGAAAAACTGTTTTTT
v_call: TRBV7-2; d_call: .; j_call: TRBJ2-7; clone_size: .; cdr3_aa: CASSFDSDPYEQYF; cdr3_nt: TGTGCCAGCAGCTTTGACAGTGACCCCTACGAGCAGTACTTC
v_call: TRBV7-3; d_call: .; j_call: TRBJ2-1; clone_size: .; cdr3_aa: CASSFTGKEQFF; cdr3_nt: TGTGCCAGCAGCTTCACAGGGAAAGAGCAGTTCTTC
v_call: TRBV20-1; d_call: .; j_call: TRBJ2-5; clone_size: .; cdr3_aa: CSAVSGTQYF; cdr3_nt: TGCAGTGCTGTATCGGGGACCCAGTACTTC
v_call: TRBV6-5; d_call: .; j_call: TRBJ1-5; clone_size: .; cdr3_aa: CASSYGAGWEPQHF; cdr3_nt: TGTGCCAGCAGTTACGGGGCAGGATGGGAGCCCCAGCATTTT
v_call: TRBV4-1; d_call: .; j_call: TRBJ2-3; clone_size: .; cdr3_aa: CASSQEGSTGLTDTQYF; cdr3_nt: TGCGCCAGCAGCCAAGAGGGGTCGACGGGTTTGACAGATACGCAGTATTTT
v_call: TRBV20-1; d_call: .; j_call: TRBJ2-7; clone_size: .; cdr3_aa: CSASALADSSYEQYF; cdr3_nt: TGCAGTGCTAGTGCATTAGCGGACTCCTCCTACGAGCAGTACTTC
v_call: TRBV20-1; d_call: .; j_call: TRBJ2-7; clone_size: .; cdr3_aa: CSAAGTYEQYF; cdr3_nt: TGCAGTGCAGCAGGGACGTACGAGCAGTACTTC
v_call: TRBV6-5; d_call: .; j_call: TRBJ1-6; clone_size: .; cdr3_aa: CASSWTVNNSPLHF; cdr3_nt: TGTGCCAGCAGTTGGACAGTAAATAATTCACCCCTCCACTTT
v_call: TRBV5-1; d_call: .; j_call: TRBJ2-1; clone_size: many; cdr3_aa: CATHHEGGPYNEQFF; cdr3_nt: TGCGCCACCCATCACGAGGGGGGTCCCTACAATGAGCAGTTCTTC
v_call: TRBV7-2; d_call: .; j_call: TRBJ1-5; clone_size: .; cdr3_aa: CASSLNRGQPQHF; cdr3_nt: TGTGCCAGCAGCTTAAATCGGGGTCAGCCCCAGCATTTT
v_call: TRBV7-2; d_call: TRBD1; j_call: TRBJ2-2; clone_size: .; cdr3_aa: CASSSLGGSTGELFF; cdr3_nt: TGTGCCAGCAGCTCTTTAGGGGGCAGCACCGGGGAGCTGTTTTTT
v_call: TRBV6-5; d_call: .; j_call: TRBJ2-5; clone_size: few; cdr3_aa: CASRRGGTGETQYF; cdr3_nt: TGTGCCAGCAGGAGGGGGGGGACGGGGGAGACCCAGTACTTC
v_call: TRBV3-1; d_call: .; j_call: TRBJ1-1; clone_size: few; cdr3_aa: CASSQATGSNTEAFF; cdr3_nt: TGTGCCAGCAGCCAAGCAACAGGGTCCAACACTGAAGCTTTCTTT
v_call: TRBV28; d_call: .; j_call: TRBJ2-1; clone_size: many; cdr3_aa: CASTLGLARNEQFF; cdr3_nt: TGTGCCAGCACTCTGGGGCTAGCTAGAAATGAGCAGTTCTTC